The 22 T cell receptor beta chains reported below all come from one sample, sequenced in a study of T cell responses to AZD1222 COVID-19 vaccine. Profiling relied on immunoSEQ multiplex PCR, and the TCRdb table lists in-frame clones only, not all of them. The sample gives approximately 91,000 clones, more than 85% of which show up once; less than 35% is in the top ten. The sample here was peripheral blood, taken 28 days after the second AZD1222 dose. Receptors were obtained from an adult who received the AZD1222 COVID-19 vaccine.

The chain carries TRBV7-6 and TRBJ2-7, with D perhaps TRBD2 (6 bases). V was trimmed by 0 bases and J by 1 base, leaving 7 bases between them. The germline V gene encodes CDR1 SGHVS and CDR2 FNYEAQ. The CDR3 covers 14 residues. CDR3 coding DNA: TGTGCCAGCAGCTTAGCCCGGGAGTCCTACGAGCAGTACTTC. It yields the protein CASSLARESYEQYF.

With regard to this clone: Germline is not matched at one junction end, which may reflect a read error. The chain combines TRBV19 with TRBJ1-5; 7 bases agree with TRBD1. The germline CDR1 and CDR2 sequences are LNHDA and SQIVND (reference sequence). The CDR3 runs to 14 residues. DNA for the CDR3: TGTGCCAGTTCTACAGGGGCGGGCAACCAGCCCCAGCATTTT. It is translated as CASSTGAGNQPQHF.

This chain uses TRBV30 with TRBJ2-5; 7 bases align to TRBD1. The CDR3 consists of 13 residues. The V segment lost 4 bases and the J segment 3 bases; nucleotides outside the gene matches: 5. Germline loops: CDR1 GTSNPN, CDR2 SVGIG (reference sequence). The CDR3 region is CAWNRQGKETQYF. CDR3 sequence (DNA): TGTGCCTGGAATCGACAGGGAAAAGAGACCCAGTACTTC.

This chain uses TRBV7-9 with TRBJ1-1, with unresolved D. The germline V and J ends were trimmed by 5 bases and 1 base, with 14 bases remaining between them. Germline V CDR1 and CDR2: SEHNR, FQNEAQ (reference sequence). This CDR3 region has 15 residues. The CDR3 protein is CASSPFYGQNTEAFF. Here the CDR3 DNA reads TGTGCCAGCAGCCCCTTCTATGGGCAGAACACTGAAGCTTTCTTT.

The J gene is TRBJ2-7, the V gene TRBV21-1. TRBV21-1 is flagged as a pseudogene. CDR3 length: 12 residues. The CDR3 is CASTPPTREQYF. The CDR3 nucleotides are TGTGCCAGCACCCCCCCGACCCGCGAGCAGTACTTC.

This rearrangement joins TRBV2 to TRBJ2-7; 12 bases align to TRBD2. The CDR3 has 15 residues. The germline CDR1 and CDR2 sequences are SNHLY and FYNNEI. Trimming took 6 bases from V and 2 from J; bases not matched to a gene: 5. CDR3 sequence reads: CASRERTSGTYEQYF. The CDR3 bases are TGTGCCAGCAGAGAGAGGACTAGCGGGACCTACGAGCAGTACTTC.

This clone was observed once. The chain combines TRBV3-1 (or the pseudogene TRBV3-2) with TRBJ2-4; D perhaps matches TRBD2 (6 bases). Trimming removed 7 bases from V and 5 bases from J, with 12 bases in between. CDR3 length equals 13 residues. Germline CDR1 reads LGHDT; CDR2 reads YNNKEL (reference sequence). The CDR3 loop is CASTLSGENIQYF. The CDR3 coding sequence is TGTGCCAGCACCCTTAGCGGAGAAAACATTCAGTACTTC.

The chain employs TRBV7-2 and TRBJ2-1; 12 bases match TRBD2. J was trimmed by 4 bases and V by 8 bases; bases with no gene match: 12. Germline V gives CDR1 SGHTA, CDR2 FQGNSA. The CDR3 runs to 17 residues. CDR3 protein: CASLTMVLAGGYNEQFF. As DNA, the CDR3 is TGTGCCAGCCTAACCATGGTTCTAGCGGGAGGGTACAATGAGCAGTTCTTC.

CDR3 region: CASSPGTVMGYEQFF. The DNA for the CDR3 is TGTGCCAGCAGTCCCGGGACGGTAATGGGATATGAGCAGTTCTTC. V and J are TRBV28 and TRBJ2-1; D assignment may be TRBD1 or TRBD2 (5 bases each). The V gene lost 5 bases and the J gene lost 8 bases, with 19 bases spanning the gap. This CDR3 region has 15 residues. CDR1 is MDHEN and CDR2 is SYDVKM in the germline V gene.

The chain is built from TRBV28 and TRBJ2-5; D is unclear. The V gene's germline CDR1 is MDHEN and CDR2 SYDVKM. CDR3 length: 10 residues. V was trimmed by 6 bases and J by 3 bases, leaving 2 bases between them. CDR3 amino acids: CASRKETQYF. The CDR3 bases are TGTGCCAGCAGAAAAGAGACCCAGTACTTC.

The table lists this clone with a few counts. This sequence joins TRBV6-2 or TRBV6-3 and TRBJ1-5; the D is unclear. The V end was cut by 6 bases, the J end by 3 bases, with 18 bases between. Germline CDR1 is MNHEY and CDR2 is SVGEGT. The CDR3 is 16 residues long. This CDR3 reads CASSTPSRDPNQPQHF. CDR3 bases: TGTGCCAGCAGCACTCCGTCGAGGGATCCCAATCAGCCCCAGCATTTT.

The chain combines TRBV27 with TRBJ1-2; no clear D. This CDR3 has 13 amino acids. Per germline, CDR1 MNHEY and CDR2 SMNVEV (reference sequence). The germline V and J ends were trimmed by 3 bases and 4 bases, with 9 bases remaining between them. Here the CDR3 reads CASSFGVTYGYTF. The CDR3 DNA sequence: TGTGCCAGCAGTTTCGGGGTTACCTATGGCTACACCTTC.

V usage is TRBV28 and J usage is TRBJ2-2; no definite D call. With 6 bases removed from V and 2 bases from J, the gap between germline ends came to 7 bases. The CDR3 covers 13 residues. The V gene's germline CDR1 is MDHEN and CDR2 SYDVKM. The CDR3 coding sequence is TGTGCCAGCAGGCATTTAAACACCGGGGAGCTGTTTTTT. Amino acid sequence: CASRHLNTGELFF. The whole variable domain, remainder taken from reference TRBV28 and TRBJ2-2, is DVKVTQSSRYLVKRTGEKVFLECVQDMDHENMFWYRQDPGLGLRLIYFSYDVKMKEKGDIPEGYSVSREKKERFSLILESASTNQTSMYLCASRHLNTGELFFGEGSRLTVL.

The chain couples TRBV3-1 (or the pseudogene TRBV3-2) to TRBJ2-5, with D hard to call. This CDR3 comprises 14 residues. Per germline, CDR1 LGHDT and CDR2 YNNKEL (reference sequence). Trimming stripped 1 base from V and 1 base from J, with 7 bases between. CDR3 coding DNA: TGTGCCAGCAGCCAAGTGGGGTCCCAAGAGACCCAGTACTTC. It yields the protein CASSQVGSQETQYF.

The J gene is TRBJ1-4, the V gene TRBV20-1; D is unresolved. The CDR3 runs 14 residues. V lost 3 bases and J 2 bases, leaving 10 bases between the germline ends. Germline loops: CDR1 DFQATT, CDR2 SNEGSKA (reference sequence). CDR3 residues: CSASIASTNEKLFF. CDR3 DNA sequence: TGCAGTGCTAGTATCGCTTCCACTAATGAAAAACTGTTTTTT.

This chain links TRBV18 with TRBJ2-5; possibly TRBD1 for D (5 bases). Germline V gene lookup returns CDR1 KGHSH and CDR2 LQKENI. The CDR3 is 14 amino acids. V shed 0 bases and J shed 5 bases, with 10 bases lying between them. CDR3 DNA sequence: TGTGCCAGCTCACCACCGGGGCAGGGTGAGACCCAGTACTTC. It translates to CASSPPGQGETQYF.

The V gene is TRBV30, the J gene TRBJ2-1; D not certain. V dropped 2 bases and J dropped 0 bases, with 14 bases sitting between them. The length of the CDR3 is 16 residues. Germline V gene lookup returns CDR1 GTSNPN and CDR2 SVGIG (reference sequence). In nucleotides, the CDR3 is TGTGCCTGGAGTAAGGGCCTGGGTGGCTCCTACAATGAGCAGTTCTTC. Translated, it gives CAWSKGLGGSYNEQFF.

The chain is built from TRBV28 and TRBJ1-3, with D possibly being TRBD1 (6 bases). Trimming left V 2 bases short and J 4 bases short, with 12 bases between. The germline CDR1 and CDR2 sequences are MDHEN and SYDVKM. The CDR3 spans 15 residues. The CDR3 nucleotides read TGTGCCAGCAGTTTAACTGGGGGCTCGGGAAACACCATATATTTT. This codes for CASSLTGGSGNTIYF. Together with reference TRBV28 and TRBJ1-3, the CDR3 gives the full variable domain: DVKVTQSSRYLVKRTGEKVFLECVQDMDHENMFWYRQDPGLGLRLIYFSYDVKMKEKGDIPEGYSVSREKKERFSLILESASTNQTSMYLCASSLTGGSGNTIYFGEGSWLTVV.

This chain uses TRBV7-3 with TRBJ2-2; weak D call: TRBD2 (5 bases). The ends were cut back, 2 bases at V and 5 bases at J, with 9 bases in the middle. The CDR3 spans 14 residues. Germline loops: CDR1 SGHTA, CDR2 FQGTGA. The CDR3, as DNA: TGTGCCAGCAGCTTAGGTTGGGAGACCGGGGAGCTGTTTTTT. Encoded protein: CASSLGWETGELFF.

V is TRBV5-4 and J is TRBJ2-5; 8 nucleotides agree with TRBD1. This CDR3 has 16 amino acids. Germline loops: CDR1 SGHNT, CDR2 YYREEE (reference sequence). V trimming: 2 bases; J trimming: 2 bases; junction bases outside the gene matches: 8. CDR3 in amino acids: CASSLGQGAPQETQYF. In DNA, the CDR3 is TGTGCCAGCAGCTTAGGGCAGGGGGCCCCACAAGAGACCCAGTACTTC.

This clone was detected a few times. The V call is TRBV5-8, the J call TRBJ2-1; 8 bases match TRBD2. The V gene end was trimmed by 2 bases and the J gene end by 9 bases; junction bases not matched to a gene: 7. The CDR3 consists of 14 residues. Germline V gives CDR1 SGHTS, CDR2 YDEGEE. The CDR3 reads CASSFSGGGGEQFF. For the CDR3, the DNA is TGTGCCAGCAGCTTCTCCGGGGGGGGAGGTGAGCAGTTCTTC.

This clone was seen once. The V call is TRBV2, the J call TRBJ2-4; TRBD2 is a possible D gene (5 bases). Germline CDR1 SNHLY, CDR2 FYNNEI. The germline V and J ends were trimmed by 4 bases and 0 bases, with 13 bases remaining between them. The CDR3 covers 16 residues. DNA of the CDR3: TGTGCCAGCAGTGGCCCCGGGGAAGGAGCCAAAAACATTCAGTACTTC. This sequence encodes CASSGPGEGAKNIQYF.